A selection of T cell receptor beta chains follows, all from one sample in a study of shared clonotypes between healthy human individuals. The data were produced by immunoSEQ multiplex PCR, yet TCRdb's version contains in-frame clones alone and is incomplete. This sample yields about a million clones, of which approximately 80% are seen a single time; about 1.5% belongs to the top ten. What was sequenced was memory CD4+ T cells sorted from blood. Source of these receptors: a man aged 18 to 29 in good health. Both conserved end residues are part of each CDR3. The order of the fields is J gene, clone size, V gene, D gene, CDR3 protein, CDR3 DNA. A D gene is named only where the DNA matches it firmly. Only some rows state a clone size, as once, few, many or a class for expanded clones.

j_call: TRBJ1-3; clone_size: NA; v_call: TRBV29-1; d_call: NA; cdr3_aa: CSVAGSYSGNTIYF; cdr3_nt: TGCAGCGTTGCTGGGTCCTACTCTGGAAACACCATATATTTT
j_call: TRBJ2-7; clone_size: NA; v_call: TRBV11-2; d_call: NA; cdr3_aa: CASSLVGVGYEQYF; cdr3_nt: TGTGCCAGCAGCTTAGTAGGGGTCGGTTACGAGCAGTACTTC
j_call: TRBJ1-5; clone_size: NA; v_call: TRBV5-1; d_call: NA; cdr3_aa: CASSPEGVGNQPQHF; cdr3_nt: TGCGCCAGCAGCCCGGAAGGCGTTGGCAATCAGCCCCAGCATTTT
j_call: TRBJ2-4; clone_size: NA; v_call: TRBV28; d_call: TRBD1; cdr3_aa: CASSLYGTGALAKNIQYF; cdr3_nt: TGTGCCAGCAGTTTATATGGGACAGGGGCCTTAGCCAAAAACATTCAGTACTTC
j_call: TRBJ1-5; clone_size: NA; v_call: TRBV18; d_call: TRBD1; cdr3_aa: CASSPGTGSDQPQHF; cdr3_nt: TGTGCCAGCTCACCCGGGACAGGGAGCGATCAGCCCCAGCATTTT
j_call: TRBJ1-1; clone_size: NA; v_call: TRBV5-1; d_call: NA; cdr3_aa: CASSSQGGSTEAFF; cdr3_nt: TGCGCCAGCAGCAGCCAAGGGGGATCGACTGAAGCTTTCTTT
j_call: TRBJ2-7; clone_size: NA; v_call: TRBV18; d_call: NA; cdr3_aa: CASSTLGPPYEQYF; cdr3_nt: TGTGCCAGCTCAACCCTGGGACCGCCTTACGAGCAGTACTTC
j_call: TRBJ1-1; clone_size: few; v_call: TRBV5-1; d_call: NA; cdr3_aa: CASSPGDSLGAFF; cdr3_nt: TGCGCCAGCAGCCCGGGGGATTCACTGGGAGCTTTCTTT
j_call: TRBJ2-7; clone_size: few; v_call: TRBV5-1; d_call: NA; cdr3_aa: CASSLSSPYEQYF; cdr3_nt: TGCGCCAGCAGCTTGTCTAGTCCCTACGAGCAGTACTTC
j_call: TRBJ2-7; clone_size: NA; v_call: TRBV19; d_call: NA; cdr3_aa: CASSSTRFMEQYF; cdr3_nt: TGTGCCAGTAGTAGTACTCGCTTCATGGAGCAGTACTTC
j_call: TRBJ2-3; clone_size: NA; v_call: TRBV7-2; d_call: TRBD2; cdr3_aa: CASSLALAGGQIKFPDTQYF; cdr3_nt: TGTGCCAGCAGCTTAGCCCTAGCGGGAGGGCAAATTAAGTTCCCAGATACGCAGTATTTT